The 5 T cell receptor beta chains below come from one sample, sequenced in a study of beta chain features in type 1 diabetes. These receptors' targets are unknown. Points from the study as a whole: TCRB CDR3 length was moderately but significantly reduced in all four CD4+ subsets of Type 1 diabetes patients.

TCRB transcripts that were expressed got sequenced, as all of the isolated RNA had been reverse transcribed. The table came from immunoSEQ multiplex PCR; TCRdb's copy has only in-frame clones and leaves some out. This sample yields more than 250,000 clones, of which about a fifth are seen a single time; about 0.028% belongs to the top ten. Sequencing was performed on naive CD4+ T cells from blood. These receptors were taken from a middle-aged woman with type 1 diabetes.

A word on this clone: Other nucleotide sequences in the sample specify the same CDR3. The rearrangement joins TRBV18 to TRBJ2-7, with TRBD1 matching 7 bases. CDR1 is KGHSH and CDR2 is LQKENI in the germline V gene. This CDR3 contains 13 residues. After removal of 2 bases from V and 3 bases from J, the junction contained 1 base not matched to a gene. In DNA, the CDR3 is TGTGCCAGCTCACCAGGGACAGACTACGAGCAGTACTTC. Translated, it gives CASSPGTDYEQYF.

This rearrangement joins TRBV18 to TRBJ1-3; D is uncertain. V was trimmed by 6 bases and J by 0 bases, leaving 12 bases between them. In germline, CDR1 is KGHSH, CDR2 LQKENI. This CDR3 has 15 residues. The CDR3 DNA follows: TGTGCCAGCTCCCCCGACATCGCCTCTGGAAACACCATATATTTT. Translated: CASSPDIASGNTIYF.

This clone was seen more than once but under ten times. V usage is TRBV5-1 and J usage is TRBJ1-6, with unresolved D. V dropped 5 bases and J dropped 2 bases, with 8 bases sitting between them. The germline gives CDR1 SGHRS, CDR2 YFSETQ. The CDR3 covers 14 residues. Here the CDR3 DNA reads TGCGCCAGCAGTATTCGAGCCTATAATTCACCCCTCCACTTT. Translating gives CASSIRAYNSPLHF.

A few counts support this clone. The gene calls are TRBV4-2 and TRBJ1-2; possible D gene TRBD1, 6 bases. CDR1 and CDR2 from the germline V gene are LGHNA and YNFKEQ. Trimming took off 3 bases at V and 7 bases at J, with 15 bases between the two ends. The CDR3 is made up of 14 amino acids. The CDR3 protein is CASSHADSDSGYTF. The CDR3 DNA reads TGTGCCAGCAGCCACGCGGACAGCGATTCTGGCTACACCTTC.

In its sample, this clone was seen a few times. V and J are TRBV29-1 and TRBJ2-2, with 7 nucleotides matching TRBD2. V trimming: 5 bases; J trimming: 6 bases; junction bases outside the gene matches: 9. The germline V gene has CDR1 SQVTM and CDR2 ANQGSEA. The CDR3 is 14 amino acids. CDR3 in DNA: TGCAGCGTTAGATGGCGGGGGAGCGCCGGGGAGCTGTTTTTT. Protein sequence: CSVRWRGSAGELFF.